Listed below are T cell receptor beta chains from one sample, sequenced in a study of beta chain features in type 1 diabetes. Using immunoSEQ multiplex PCR, the repertoire was profiled, and TCRdb retains in-frame clones only, with some absent. The data hold about 710,000 clones, with over 11% observed a single time. Sequenced sample: naive CD4+ T cells from blood. The receptors here all came from a man aged 18 to 35 with type 1 diabetes. Each CDR3 is given with its conserved first and last residue. Fields, in order: clone size, D gene, V gene, J gene, CDR3 length, CDR3 DNA, CDR3 protein. D genes are given only for firm matches. The size entry is marked missing in some rows and otherwise reads once, few, many or a size class.

few,TRBD1,TRBV29-1,TRBJ2-5,13,TGCAGCGTCCTGACAGGGGACCAAGAGACCCAGTACTTC,CSVLTGDQETQYF
.,.,TRBV2,TRBJ1-6,13,TGTGCCAGCAGTGAAGCGCTGGATTCACCCCTCCACTTT,CASSEALDSPLHF
.,.,TRBV30,TRBJ1-4,11,TGTGCCTCAAGCGAATATGAAAAACTGTTTTTT,CASSEYEKLFF
.,.,TRBV20-1,TRBJ2-3,11,TGCAGTGCGGAATGGGGCGTAGCACAGTATTTT,CSAEWGVAQYF
.,TRBD2,TRBV29-1,TRBJ2-1,12,TGCAGCACGGGAGGGCCTAGGAATGAGCAGTTCTTC,CSTGGPRNEQFF
.,.,TRBV10-3,TRBJ1-1,13,TGTGCCATCAACCCTACAGGTGTAACTGAAGCTTTCTTT,CAINPTGVTEAFF
few,.,TRBV11-3,TRBJ2-5,13,TGTGCCAGCAGCTTGGGTTTCCAAGAGACCCAGTACTTC,CASSLGFQETQYF
.,TRBD2,TRBV7-9,TRBJ2-2,15,TGTGCCAGCAGCCCCCGGGGGGGCAACACCGGGGAGCTGTTTTTT,CASSPRGGNTGELFF
.,.,TRBV18,TRBJ1-1,17,TGTGCCAGCTCACCACCGTCCAGGGCCTATGTGAACACTGAAGCTTTCTTT,CASSPPSRAYVNTEAFF
few,.,TRBV5-4,TRBJ2-1,15,TGTGCCAGCAGCTTGGCCCTAGCGTCTTACAATGAGCAGTTCTTC,CASSLALASYNEQFF
.,TRBD2,TRBV6-5,TRBJ2-1,12,TGTGCCAGCAGTCCTAGGACTAGCAAGGAGATCTTC,CASSPRTSKEIF
few,TRBD1,TRBV25-1,TRBJ2-6,15,TGTGCCAGCAGCGGAGACAGGGCTGGGGCCAACGTCCTGACTTTC,CASSGDRAGANVLTF
.,.,TRBV10-3,TRBJ2-3,13,TGTGCCATCAGGAGCGGGAGCACAGATACGCAGTATTTT,CAIRSGSTDTQYF
.,.,TRBV4-2,TRBJ1-6,13,TGTGCCAGCAGCCAAGAACGGGGTTCACCCCTCCACTTT,CASSQERGSPLHF
.,TRBD2,TRBV30,TRBJ2-7,19,TGTGCCTGTACACCCCCTATTCGTTCTGGGACTAGCGGGGGGCTGGAGCAGTACTTC,CACTPPIRSGTSGGLEQYF
.,.,TRBV5-1,TRBJ2-7,13,TGCGCCAGCAGCTTGGAACAACTCTACGAGCAGTACTTC,CASSLEQLYEQYF
.,.,TRBV7-2,TRBJ1-1,15,TGTGCCAGCAGGCTCGAGCCTTCACAGAACACTGAAGCTTTCTTT,CASRLEPSQNTEAFF
few,.,TRBV4-1,TRBJ1-2,14,TGCGCCAGCAGCTTACCGACGGTTAACTATGGCTACACCTTC,CASSLPTVNYGYTF
.,TRBD1,TRBV25-1,TRBJ2-6,18,TGTGCCAGCTCCCCGCCGGGACAGTTCTTCTCGGGGGCCAACGTCCTGACTTTC,CASSPPGQFFSGANVLTF
.,.,TRBV6-5,TRBJ2-5,14,TGTGCCAGCAGTTACGGACAGCTCCAAGAGACCCAGTACTTC,CASSYGQLQETQYF
.,.,TRBV7-9,TRBJ2-1,17,TGTGCCAGCAACAAGCTTAGCGCCGGACTCTACTACAATGAGCAGTTCTTC,CASNKLSAGLYYNEQFF
few,.,TRBV27,TRBJ1-1,13,TGTGCCAGCAGTTGGCAGGGGAGCACTGAAGCTTTCTTT,CASSWQGSTEAFF
few,.,TRBV7-2,TRBJ2-5,13,TGTGCCAGCAGCTTATGGGCCCAAGAGACCCAGTACTTC,CASSLWAQETQYF
few,.,TRBV7-9,TRBJ2-1,16,TGTGCCAGCAGCTTAGGAGGGGACCCCAATGTCAATGAGCAGTTCTTC,CASSLGGDPNVNEQFF
few,.,TRBV7-3,TRBJ1-1,13,TGTGCCAGCAGCTTAGTCGGGGACACTGAAGCTTTCTTT,CASSLVGDTEAFF
.,.,TRBV6-5,TRBJ1-4,13,TGTGCAAGCGCCCGGGCGACTAATGAAAAACTGTTTTTT,CASARATNEKLFF